This entry lists 7 T cell receptor beta chains sequenced from one sample in a study of cytomegalovirus exposure and HLA in healthy donors. 13 Jbeta primers and 60 Vbeta primers were used for the PCR. Only in-frame clones appear in the TCRdb table, and some are missing; sequencing was by immunoSEQ multiplex PCR. The sample yields 85,000 to 130,000 clones, over 55% seen once. Source material: PBMCs. The receptors were sampled from a female donor in good health and CMV-seronegative.

This chain links TRBV29-1 with TRBJ2-1, with 8 bases that match TRBD2. The CDR3 is 14 amino acids. The ends lost 4 bases at V and 1 base at J; junction bases unmatched: 3. Germline CDR1 reads SQVTM; CDR2 reads ANQGSEA. The CDR3 region is CSVAREGSYNEQFF. Here the CDR3 DNA reads TGCAGCGTTGCCCGGGAGGGGTCCTACAATGAGCAGTTCTTC.

This chain uses TRBV7-9 with TRBJ2-1, with 7 bases aligning to TRBD2. CDR1 is SEHNR and CDR2 is FQNEAQ in the germline V gene (reference sequence). V lost 5 bases and J lost 7; bases outside the gene matches: 14. The CDR3 runs 16 residues. For the CDR3, the DNA is TGTGCCAGCAGCACGTACGGGGGGAGGGCGGGGAATGAGCAGTTCTTC. Translated: CASSTYGGRAGNEQFF.

The chain uses TRBV10-2 and TRBJ1-2; 10 positions agree with TRBD1. Germline CDR1 and CDR2: WSHSY and SAAADI. With V trimmed by 3 bases and J by 8 bases, 6 bases remained unmatched. CDR3 length equals 14 residues. CDR3: CASSETGTGDGYTF. CDR3 DNA sequence: TGCGCCAGCAGTGAAACCGGGACAGGGGACGGCTACACCTTC.

This clone turned up a few times. The rearrangement links TRBV7-9 to TRBJ2-1, with D tentatively TRBD1 (5 bases). CDR1 and CDR2 from the germline V gene are SEHNR and FQNEAQ (reference sequence). Trimming left V 5 bases short and J 5 bases short, with 10 bases between. CDR3 size: 13 residues. For the CDR3, the DNA is TGTGCCAGCAGCCCGGACAACAACAATGAGCAGTTCTTC. This translates into CASSPDNNNEQFF.

The chain combines TRBV29-1 with TRBJ1-5; no clear D gene. From germline, CDR1 is SQVTM and CDR2 ANQGSEA. V was trimmed by 4 bases and J by 5 bases, leaving 9 bases between them. The CDR3 has 12 amino acids. The CDR3 nucleotides are TGCAGCGTTGGTAATGAGGATCAGCCCCAGCATTTT. It codes for CSVGNEDQPQHF.

The table lists this clone with many counts. The rearrangement uses TRBV9 and TRBJ2-5, with D hard to call. Germline loops: CDR1 SGDLS, CDR2 YYNGEE. This CDR3 comprises 14 residues. V was cut by 0 bases and J by 2 bases, with 8 bases left in between. The CDR3 bases are TGTGCCAGCAGCGTAGATGTCAGTCAAGAGACCCAGTACTTC. It yields the protein CASSVDVSQETQYF.

V usage is TRBV15 and J usage is TRBJ2-1; D gene ambiguous. The V end was cut by 0 bases, the J end by 6 bases, with 6 bases between. CDR3 length: 13 residues. Per germline, CDR1 LNHNV and CDR2 YYDKDF (reference sequence). CDR3 nucleotide sequence: TGTGCCACCAGCAGAGATCTAAGCAATGAGCAGTTCTTC. It encodes CATSRDLSNEQFF.